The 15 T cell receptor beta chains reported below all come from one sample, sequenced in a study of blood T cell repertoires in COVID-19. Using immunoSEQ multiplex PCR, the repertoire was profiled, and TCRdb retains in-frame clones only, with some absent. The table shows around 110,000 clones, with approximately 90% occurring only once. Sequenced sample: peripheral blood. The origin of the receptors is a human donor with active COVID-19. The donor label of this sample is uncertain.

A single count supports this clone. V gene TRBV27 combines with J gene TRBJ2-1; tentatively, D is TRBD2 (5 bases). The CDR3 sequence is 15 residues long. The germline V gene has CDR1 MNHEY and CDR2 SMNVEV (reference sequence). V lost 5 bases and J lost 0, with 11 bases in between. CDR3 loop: CASSRLALSYNEQFF. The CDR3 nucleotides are TGTGCCAGCAGTCGCCTAGCCCTCTCCTACAATGAGCAGTTCTTC.

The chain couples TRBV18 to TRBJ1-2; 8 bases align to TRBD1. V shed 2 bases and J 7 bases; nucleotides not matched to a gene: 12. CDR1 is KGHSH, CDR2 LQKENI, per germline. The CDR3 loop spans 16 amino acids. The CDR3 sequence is CASSPTPTGEQSGYTF. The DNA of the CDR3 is TGTGCCAGCTCACCAACACCGACAGGGGAGCAGAGTGGCTACACCTTC.

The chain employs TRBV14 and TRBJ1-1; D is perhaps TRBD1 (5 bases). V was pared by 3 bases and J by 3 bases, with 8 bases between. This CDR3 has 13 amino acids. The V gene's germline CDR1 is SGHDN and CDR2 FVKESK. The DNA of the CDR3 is TGTGCCAGCAGCCAGGACATCTACACTGAAGCTTTCTTT. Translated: CASSQDIYTEAFF.

The CDR3 loop reads CASSSEGQSIFEQYF. The CDR3 bases are TGTGCCAGCAGCTCCGAGGGACAGAGCATATTCGAGCAGTACTTC. The chain is built from TRBV7-2 and TRBJ2-7, with 7 bases matching TRBD1. Per germline, CDR1 SGHTA and CDR2 FQGNSA. This CDR3 comprises 15 residues. The junction had 12 bases not matched to a gene; V was cut back by 4 bases and J by 6 bases.

The CDR3 DNA reads TGTGCCAGCAGTTACTCCCGGGACAGGGGGTTAGCGAGCAATCAGCCCCAGCATTTT. It yields the protein CASSYSRDRGLASNQPQHF. V is TRBV6-2 or TRBV6-3 and J is TRBJ1-5; 11 positions agree with TRBD1. Germline-derived CDR1 and CDR2 are MNHEY and SVGEGT. With V trimmed by 0 bases and J by 1 base, 8 bases remained unmatched. The CDR3 is made up of 19 amino acids.

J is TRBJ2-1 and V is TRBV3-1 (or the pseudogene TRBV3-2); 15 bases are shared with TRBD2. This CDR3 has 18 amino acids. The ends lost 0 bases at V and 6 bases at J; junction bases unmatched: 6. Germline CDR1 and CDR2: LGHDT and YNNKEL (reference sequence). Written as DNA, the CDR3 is TGTGCCAGCAGCCAAGATGGACTAGCGGGGGGGCCTTTCAATGAGCAGTTCTTC. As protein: CASSQDGLAGGPFNEQFF.

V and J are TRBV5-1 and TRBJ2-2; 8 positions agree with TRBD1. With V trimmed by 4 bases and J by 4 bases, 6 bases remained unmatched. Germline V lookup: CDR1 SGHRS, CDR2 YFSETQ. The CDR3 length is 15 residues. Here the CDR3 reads CASSESDRATGELFF. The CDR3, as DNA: TGCGCCAGCAGCGAATCGGACAGGGCCACCGGGGAGCTGTTTTTT. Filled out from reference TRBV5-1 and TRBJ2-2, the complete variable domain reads KAGVTQTPRYLIKTRGQQVTLSCSPISGHRSVSWYQQTPGQGLQFLFEYFSETQRNKGNFPGRFSGRQFSNSRSEMNVSTLELGDSALYLCASSESDRATGELFFGEGSRLTVL.

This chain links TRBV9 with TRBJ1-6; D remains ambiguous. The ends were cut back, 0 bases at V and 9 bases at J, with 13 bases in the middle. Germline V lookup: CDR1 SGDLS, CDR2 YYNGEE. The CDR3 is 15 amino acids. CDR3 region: CASSVAAGQGSPLHF. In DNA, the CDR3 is TGTGCCAGCAGCGTAGCGGCAGGTCAAGGTTCACCCCTCCACTTT.

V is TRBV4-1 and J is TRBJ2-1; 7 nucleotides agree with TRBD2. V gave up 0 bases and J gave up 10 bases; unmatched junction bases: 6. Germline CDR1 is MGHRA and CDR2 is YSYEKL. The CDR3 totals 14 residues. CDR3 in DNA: TGCGCCAGCAGCCAAGATGCGGGGGAAGGGGAGCAGTTCTTC. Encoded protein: CASSQDAGEGEQFF.

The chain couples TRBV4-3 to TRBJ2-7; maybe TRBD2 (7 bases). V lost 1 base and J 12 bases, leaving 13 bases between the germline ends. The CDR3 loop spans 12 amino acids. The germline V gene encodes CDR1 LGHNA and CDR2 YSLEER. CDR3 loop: CASSQVAGGLYF. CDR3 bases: TGCGCCAGCAGCCAAGTAGCCGGGGGGCTGTACTTC.

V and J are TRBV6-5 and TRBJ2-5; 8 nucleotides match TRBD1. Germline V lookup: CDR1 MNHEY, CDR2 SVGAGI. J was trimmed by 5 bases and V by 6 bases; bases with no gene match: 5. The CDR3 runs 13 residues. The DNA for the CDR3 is TGTGCCAGCAGAGGACAGGGTTTCGAGACCCAGTACTTC. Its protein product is CASRGQGFETQYF.

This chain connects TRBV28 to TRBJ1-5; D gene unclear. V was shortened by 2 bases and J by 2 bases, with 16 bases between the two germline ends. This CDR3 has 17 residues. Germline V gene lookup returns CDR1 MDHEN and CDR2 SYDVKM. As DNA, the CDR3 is TGTGCCAGCAGTTTAAATGGACTCCCCCGAGGCAATCAGCCCCAGCATTTT. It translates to CASSLNGLPRGNQPQHF. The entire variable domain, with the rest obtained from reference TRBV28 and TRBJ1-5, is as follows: DVKVTQSSRYLVKRTGEKVFLECVQDMDHENMFWYRQDPGLGLRLIYFSYDVKMKEKGDIPEGYSVSREKKERFSLILESASTNQTSMYLCASSLNGLPRGNQPQHFGDGTRLSIL.

The chain's CDR3 is CASSQTGSYGYTF. The CDR3 DNA reads TGCGCCAGCAGCCAGACAGGCTCCTATGGCTACACCTTC. The chain employs TRBV4-3 and TRBJ1-2; tentative D call: TRBD1 (6 bases). The CDR3 is 13 amino acids. V was pared by 3 bases and J by 4 bases, with 9 bases between. Germline V lookup: CDR1 LGHNA, CDR2 YSLEER.

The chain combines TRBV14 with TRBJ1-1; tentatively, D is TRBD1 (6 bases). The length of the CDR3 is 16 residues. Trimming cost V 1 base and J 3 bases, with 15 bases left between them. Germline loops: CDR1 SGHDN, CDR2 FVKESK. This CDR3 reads CASSQGRAQGDTEAFF. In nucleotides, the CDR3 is TGTGCCAGCAGCCAAGGCAGGGCACAGGGTGACACTGAAGCTTTCTTT.

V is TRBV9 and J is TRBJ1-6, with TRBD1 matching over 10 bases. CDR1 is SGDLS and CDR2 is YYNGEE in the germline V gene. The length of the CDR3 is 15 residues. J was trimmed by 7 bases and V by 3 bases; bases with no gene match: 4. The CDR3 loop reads CASSARQGANSPLHF. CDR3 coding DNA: TGTGCCAGCAGCGCCCGACAGGGGGCCAATTCACCCCTCCACTTT.